This T cell receptor beta chain was sequenced in a study of OX40 agonist ivuxolimab in advanced cancers. The CDR3 length is 14 residues. Method: immunoSEQ multiplex PCR; TCRdb's copy keeps in-frame clones and lacks some. The sample consists of around 65,000 clones, 92% of them appearing once. The genes are TRBV21-1 and TRBJ2-7. TRBV21-1 is annotated as a pseudogene. The clonotype comes from an adult with an advanced solid tumor such as melanoma, head and neck, liver or kidney cancer. Sequenced here: CD4+ or CD8+ T cells sorted from blood, sampled in a trial of the OX40 agonist ivuxolimab. DNA of the CDR3: TGTGCCAGCAGGAAGAAGGACGGCCGCTACGAGCAGTACTTC. This gives the protein CASRKKDGRYEQYF.